The 21 T cell receptor beta chains below were found in one sample sequenced in a study of T cell responses to AZD1222 COVID-19 vaccine. The protocol was immunoSEQ multiplex PCR, while the TCRdb copy is restricted to in-frame clones and leaves out a portion. The sample lists some 85,000 clones, around 90% occurring once. The specimen comprised peripheral blood, sampled on day 0 of AZD1222 vaccination. The receptors originated from an adult in good health.

J is TRBJ1-1 and V is TRBV5-1; D possibly corresponds to TRBD1 (5 bases). The V end was cut by 2 bases, the J end by 6 bases, with 23 bases between. CDR1 is SGHRS, CDR2 YFSETQ, per germline. The CDR3 is 17 amino acids. The CDR3 bases are TGCGCCAGCAGCTTCGGGTTCGGCCAGGGTGTAGGATCTGAAGCTTTCTTT. Its protein is CASSFGFGQGVGSEAFF.

This sequence joins TRBV3-1 (or the pseudogene TRBV3-2) and TRBJ2-7, with 9 bases fitting TRBD2. V shed 4 bases and J 2 bases; nucleotides not matched to a gene: 3. Germline V gene data show CDR1 as LGHDT and CDR2 as YNNKEL (reference sequence). The CDR3 covers 14 residues. CDR3 nucleotides: TGTGCCAGCAGCCCCCGACTAGCGGCCTACGAGCAGTACTTC. It codes for CASSPRLAAYEQYF.

This rearrangement joins TRBV12-3 or TRBV12-4 to TRBJ2-7, with D hard to call. This CDR3 has 11 residues. V dropped 3 bases and J dropped 6 bases, with 6 bases sitting between them. The CDR3: CASSFMSEQYF. The CDR3 DNA sequence: TGTGCCAGCAGTTTTATGAGCGAGCAGTACTTC.

A few counts support this clone. The J gene is TRBJ2-7, the V gene TRBV10-2; no clear D gene. This CDR3 is 18 amino acids long. CDR1 WSHSY and CDR2 SAAADI come from the germline V gene. With 2 bases removed from V and 0 bases from J, the gap between germline ends came to 20 bases. The CDR3, as DNA: TGCGCCAGCAGTGAGGGAGCCCCTTGGCAGCGTGACTCCTACGAGCAGTACTTC. Protein product: CASSEGAPWQRDSYEQYF.

This chain uses TRBV4-3 with TRBJ1-2, with D possibly matching TRBD1 (5 bases). Per the germline V gene, CDR1 is LGHNA and CDR2 is YSLEER. Trimming removed 1 base from V and 2 bases from J, with 14 bases in between. The CDR3 loop spans 16 amino acids. The DNA of the CDR3 is TGCGCCAGCAGCCAAGTGGGGCCTGAAGGGAACTATGGCTACACCTTC. It encodes CASSQVGPEGNYGYTF.

This rearrangement joins TRBV9 to TRBJ2-2; 7 nucleotides line up with TRBD1. The CDR3 length is 15 residues. V lost 4 bases to trimming and J lost 6 bases; unmatched junction nucleotides: 9. In germline, CDR1 is SGDLS, CDR2 YYNGEE. The CDR3 loop reads CASSILTGSPGELFF. CDR3 nucleotides: TGTGCCAGCAGCATCCTGACAGGGTCCCCCGGGGAGCTGTTTTTT.

The V and J genes are TRBV4-1 and TRBJ2-1; 9 nucleotides match TRBD2. The CDR3 covers 17 residues. V shed 4 bases, J shed 7 bases, and the junction held 14 bases outside the gene matches. From germline, CDR1 is MGHRA and CDR2 YSYEKL. As DNA, the CDR3 is TGCGCCAGCAGCCTCCCAACCCTCGGGACTAGCATTAATGAGCAGTTCTTC. Encoded protein: CASSLPTLGTSINEQFF.

This rearrangement joins TRBV2 to TRBJ2-7, with D perhaps matching TRBD1 (6 bases). V dropped 4 bases and J dropped 5 bases, with 12 bases sitting between them. CDR1 SNHLY and CDR2 FYNNEI come from the germline V gene. There are 13 residues in the CDR3. The CDR3 region is CASSAQGMDEQYF. The CDR3 DNA sequence: TGTGCCAGCAGTGCACAGGGAATGGACGAGCAGTACTTC.

This chain connects TRBV19 to TRBJ1-5; 7 bases agree with TRBD1. This CDR3 spans 15 amino acids. The J segment lost 2 bases and the V segment lost 4 bases, leaving 5 bases of the junction unmatched. Germline CDR1 is LNHDA and CDR2 is SQIVND (reference sequence). The CDR3 spells CASSTTTGGNQPQHF. In DNA form, the CDR3 reads TGTGCCAGTAGTACGACCACAGGGGGCAATCAGCCCCAGCATTTT.

V and J are TRBV5-1 and TRBJ2-1, with D possibly TRBD2 on 5 matching bases. There are 20 residues in the CDR3. V was cut by 4 bases and J by 0 bases, with 26 bases left in between. Germline CDR1 SGHRS, CDR2 YFSETQ. CDR3 in amino acids: CASSDTPLRSAAHSYNEQFF. CDR3 DNA: TGCGCCAGCAGCGATACCCCCCTCCGTAGCGCGGCACACTCCTACAATGAGCAGTTCTTC.

Only one count was recorded for this clone. The rearrangement joins TRBV3-1 (or the pseudogene TRBV3-2) to TRBJ2-5, with 11 bases that match TRBD2. The CDR3 sequence is 14 residues long. In germline, CDR1 is LGHDT, CDR2 YNNKEL (reference sequence). V shed 3 bases, J shed 5 bases, and the junction held 2 bases outside the gene matches. CDR3 DNA: TGTGCCAGCAGCCATCTAGCGGGAGGTGAGACCCAGTACTTC. This translates into CASSHLAGGETQYF.

The rearrangement uses TRBV4-2 and TRBJ2-1; TRBD2 aligns across 13 bases. The V segment lost 5 bases and the J segment 7 bases; nucleotides outside the gene matches: 11. This CDR3 has 17 amino acids. The germline CDR1 and CDR2 sequences are LGHNA and YNFKEQ. Written as DNA, the CDR3 is TGTGCCAGCAGCGCATACTCGGGGACTAGCGGGACTAATGAGCAGTTCTTC. Translating gives CASSAYSGTSGTNEQFF.

The CDR3 sequence: CASSSLQSSYNSPLHF. CDR3 nucleotides: TGTGCCAGCAGTTCCTTACAGAGCTCCTATAATTCACCCCTCCACTTT. The chain recombines TRBV6-5 with TRBJ1-6, with D unresolved. CDR3 size: 16 residues. The V and J ends lost 4 bases and 0 bases respectively, with 10 bases between them. Germline lookup yields CDR1 MNHEY and CDR2 SVGAGI.

V is TRBV12-3 or TRBV12-4 and J is TRBJ1-2, with 9 positions matching TRBD1. This CDR3 region has 13 residues. The V and J ends lost 7 bases and 4 bases, in that order; junction bases with no gene match: 4. CDR3 loop: CASTGTGLYGYTF. The CDR3 DNA reads as TGTGCCAGCACCGGGACAGGGCTCTATGGCTACACCTTC.

The J gene is TRBJ2-3, the V gene TRBV5-4; TRBD2 matches 8 bases. The CDR3 totals 15 residues. CDR1 is SGHNT, CDR2 YYREEE, per germline (reference sequence). The trim removed 2 bases at V and 6 bases at J, leaving 8 bases unmatched. The CDR3 sequence is CASSFTSGGWDTQYF. The DNA of the CDR3 is TGTGCCAGCAGCTTTACTAGCGGAGGGTGGGATACGCAGTATTTT.

This rearrangement joins TRBV18 to TRBJ2-7; possibly TRBD1 for D (5 bases). The CDR3 has 15 residues. Trimming shortened V by 3 bases and J by 2 bases, and 14 bases separated the two germline ends. Germline V gives CDR1 KGHSH, CDR2 LQKENI. This chain's CDR3 is CASSPIAQGPYEQYF. In DNA form, the CDR3 reads TGTGCCAGCTCACCCATAGCCCAGGGCCCCTACGAGCAGTACTTC.

J is TRBJ1-2 and V is TRBV13; 8 nucleotides agree with TRBD1. Trimming took 5 bases from V and 3 from J; bases not matched to a gene: 11. CDR3 length equals 16 residues. Germline V gene sequence: CDR1 PRHDT, CDR2 FYEKMQ (reference sequence). DNA for the CDR3: TGTGCCAGCAGCCCCGGGACAGGACATCTATACTATGGCTACACCTTC. Its translation: CASSPGTGHLYYGYTF. Drawing the rest from reference TRBV13 and TRBJ1-2, the complete variable domain is AAGVIQSPRHLIKEKRETATLKCYPIPRHDTVYWYQQGPGQDPQFLISFYEKMQSDKGSIPDRFSAQQFSDYHSELNMSSLELGDSALYFCASSPGTGHLYYGYTFGSGTRLTVV.

The chain links TRBV10-2 to TRBJ1-1; D might be TRBD1 (5 bases). V lost 9 bases to trimming and J lost 1 base, with 12 bases between them. CDR3 size: 13 residues. In germline, CDR1 is WSHSY, CDR2 SAAADI. Here the CDR3 reads CASSQEENTEAFF. The DNA for the CDR3 is TGCGCCAGTTCACAGGAAGAGAACACTGAAGCTTTCTTT.

V and J are TRBV7-8 and TRBJ2-2, with D perhaps TRBD1 (6 bases). With 2 bases removed from V and 2 bases from J, the gap between germline ends came to 12 bases. CDR1 is SGHVS, CDR2 FQNEAQ, per germline. The CDR3 runs to 16 residues. The CDR3 is CASSLWTDYNTGELFF. DNA for the CDR3: TGTGCCAGCAGCTTATGGACAGATTATAACACCGGGGAGCTGTTTTTT. Full variable domain (remainder filled in from reference TRBV7-8 and TRBJ2-2): GAGVSQSPRYKVAKRGQDVALRCDPISGHVSLFWYQQALGQGPEFLTYFQNEAQLDKSGLPSDRFFAERPEGSVSTLKIQRTQQEDSAVYLCASSLWTDYNTGELFFGEGSRLTVL.

V usage is TRBV30 and J usage is TRBJ2-3, with 11 bases matching TRBD2. V lost 3 bases and J lost 3; bases outside the gene matches: 2. CDR3 size: 14 residues. Germline V gives CDR1 GTSNPN, CDR2 SVGIG (reference sequence). The CDR3 reads CAWSRLAGTDTQYF. In nucleotides, the CDR3 is TGTGCCTGGAGCCGACTAGCGGGGACAGATACGCAGTATTTT.

This CDR3 is CASSLVGGGETQYF. CDR3 nucleotides: TGCGCCAGCAGCTTGGTCGGAGGTGGGGAGACCCAGTACTTC. This chain uses TRBV5-1 with TRBJ2-5, with D perhaps matching TRBD2 (5 bases). The CDR3 runs 14 residues. V was clipped by 0 bases and J by 5 bases, with 11 bases between them. CDR1 SGHRS and CDR2 YFSETQ come from the germline V gene.